The 4 T cell receptor beta chains reported below all come from one sample, sequenced in a study of cytomegalovirus exposure and HLA in healthy donors. The PCR used 60 Vbeta and 13 Jbeta primers. Data came from immunoSEQ multiplex PCR; TCRdb stores just in-frame clones and leaves some out. The sample lists 150,000 or so clones, about three quarters occurring once. Sequenced: PBMCs. All receptors come from a man aged 25-45 years in good health and CMV-seropositive.

The chain carries TRBV7-8 and TRBJ2-7, with a tentative D call TRBD2 (6 bases). Trimming shortened V by 2 bases and J by 3 bases, and 11 bases separated the two germline ends. The CDR3 has 14 residues. The germline V gene has CDR1 SGHVS and CDR2 FQNEAQ. The CDR3 coding sequence is TGTGCCAGCAGCTTAAGCGGACTAAGCTACGAGCAGTACTTC. Translated: CASSLSGLSYEQYF.

V gene TRBV19 combines with J gene TRBJ2-7; 7 nucleotides line up with TRBD2. Germline V gene lookup returns CDR1 LNHDA and CDR2 SQIVND (reference sequence). V dropped 3 bases and J dropped 0; count of bases not matched to a gene: 2. The CDR3 consists of 14 residues. Here the CDR3 DNA reads TGTGCCAGTAGTATGGGGGGGTTCTCCTACGAGCAGTACTTC. Protein sequence: CASSMGGFSYEQYF.

This clone turned up a few times. The chain links TRBV6-6 to TRBJ2-6; D possibly corresponds to TRBD1 (5 bases). CDR1 and CDR2 (germline): MNHNY, SVGAGI (reference sequence). The CDR3 length is 15 residues. Trimming removed 6 bases from V and 4 bases from J, with 13 bases in between. As DNA, the CDR3 is TGTGCCAGCAGCCCCTCAGGGCCCGGGGCCAACGTCCTGACTTTC. It encodes CASSPSGPGANVLTF.

The V and J genes are TRBV7-9 and TRBJ2-1; tentative D call: TRBD2 (7 bases). The V gene lost 5 bases and the J gene lost 5 bases, with 13 bases spanning the gap. This CDR3 contains 14 residues. The germline V gene has CDR1 SEHNR and CDR2 FQNEAQ (reference sequence). This CDR3 reads CASSAAGQHNEQFF. CDR3 DNA: TGTGCCAGCAGCGCAGCGGGACAACACAATGAGCAGTTCTTC.